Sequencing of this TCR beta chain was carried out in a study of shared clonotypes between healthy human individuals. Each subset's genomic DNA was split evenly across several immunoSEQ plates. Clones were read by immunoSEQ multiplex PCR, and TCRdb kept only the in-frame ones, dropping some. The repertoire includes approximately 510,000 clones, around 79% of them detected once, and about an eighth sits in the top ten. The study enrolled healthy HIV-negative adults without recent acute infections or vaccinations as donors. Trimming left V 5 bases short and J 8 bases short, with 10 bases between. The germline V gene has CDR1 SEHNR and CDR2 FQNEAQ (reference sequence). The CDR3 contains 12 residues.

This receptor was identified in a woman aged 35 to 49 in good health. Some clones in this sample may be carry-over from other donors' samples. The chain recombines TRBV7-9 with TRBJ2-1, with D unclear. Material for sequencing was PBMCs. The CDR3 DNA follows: TGTGCCAGCAGCCCCCCAGGATATGAGCAGTTCTTC. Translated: CASSPPGYEQFF.